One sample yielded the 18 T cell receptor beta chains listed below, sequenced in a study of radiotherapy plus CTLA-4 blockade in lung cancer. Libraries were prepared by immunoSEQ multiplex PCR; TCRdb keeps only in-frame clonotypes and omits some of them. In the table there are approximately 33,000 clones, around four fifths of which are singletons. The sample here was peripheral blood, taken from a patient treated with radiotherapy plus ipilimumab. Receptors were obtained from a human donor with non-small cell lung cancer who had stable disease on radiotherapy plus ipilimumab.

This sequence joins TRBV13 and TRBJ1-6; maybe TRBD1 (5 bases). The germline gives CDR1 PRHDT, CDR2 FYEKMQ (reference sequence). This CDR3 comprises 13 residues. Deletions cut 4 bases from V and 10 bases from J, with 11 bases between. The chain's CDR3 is CASSSFRDSPLHF. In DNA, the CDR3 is TGTGCCAGCAGCTCCTTCCGGGACTCACCCCTCCACTTT.

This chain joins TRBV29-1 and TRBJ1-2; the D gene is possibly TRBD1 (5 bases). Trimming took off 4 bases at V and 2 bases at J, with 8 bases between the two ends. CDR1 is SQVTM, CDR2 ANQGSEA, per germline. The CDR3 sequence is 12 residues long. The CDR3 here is CSVGEGNYGYTF. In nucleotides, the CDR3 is TGCAGCGTTGGAGAGGGGAACTATGGCTACACCTTC. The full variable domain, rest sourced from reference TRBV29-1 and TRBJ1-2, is SAVISQKPSRDICQRGTSLTIQCQVDSQVTMMFWYRQQPGQSLTLIATANQGSEATYESGFVIDKFPISRPNLTFSTLTVSNMSPEDSSIYLCSVGEGNYGYTFGSGTRLTVV.

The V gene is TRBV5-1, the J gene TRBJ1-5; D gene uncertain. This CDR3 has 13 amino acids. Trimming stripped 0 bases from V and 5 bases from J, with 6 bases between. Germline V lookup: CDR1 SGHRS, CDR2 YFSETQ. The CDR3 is CASSLGGDQPQHF. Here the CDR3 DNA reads TGCGCCAGCAGCTTGGGGGGAGATCAGCCCCAGCATTTT.

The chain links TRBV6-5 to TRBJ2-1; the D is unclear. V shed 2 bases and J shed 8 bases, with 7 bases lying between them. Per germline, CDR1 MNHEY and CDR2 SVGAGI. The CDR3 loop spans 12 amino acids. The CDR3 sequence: CASSYPKDEQFF. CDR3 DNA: TGTGCCAGCAGTTACCCTAAGGATGAGCAGTTCTTC.

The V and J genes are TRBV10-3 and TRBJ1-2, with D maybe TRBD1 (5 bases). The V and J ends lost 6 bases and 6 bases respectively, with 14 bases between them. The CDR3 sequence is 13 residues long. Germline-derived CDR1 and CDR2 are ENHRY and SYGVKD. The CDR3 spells CAISGGQGDGYTF. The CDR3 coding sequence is TGTGCCATCAGCGGTGGGCAGGGTGATGGCTACACCTTC.

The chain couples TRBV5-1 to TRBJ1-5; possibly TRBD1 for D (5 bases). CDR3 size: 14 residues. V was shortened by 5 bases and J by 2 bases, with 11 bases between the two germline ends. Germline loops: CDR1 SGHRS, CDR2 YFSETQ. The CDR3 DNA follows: TGCGCCAGCAGGCCAGGGTACGGCAATCAGCCCCAGCATTTT. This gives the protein CASRPGYGNQPQHF.

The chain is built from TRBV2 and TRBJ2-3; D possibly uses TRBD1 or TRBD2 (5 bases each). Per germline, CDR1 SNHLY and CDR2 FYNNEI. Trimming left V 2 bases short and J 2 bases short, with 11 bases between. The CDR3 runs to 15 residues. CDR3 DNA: TGTGCCAGCAGTGAAACTGGGGGTAACACAGATACGCAGTATTTT. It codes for CASSETGGNTDTQYF.

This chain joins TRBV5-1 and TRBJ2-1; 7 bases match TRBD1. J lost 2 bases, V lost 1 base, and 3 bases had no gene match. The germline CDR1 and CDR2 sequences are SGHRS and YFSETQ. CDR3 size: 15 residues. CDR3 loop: CASSLTGVTYNEQFF. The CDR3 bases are TGCGCCAGCAGCTTGACAGGGGTCACCTACAATGAGCAGTTCTTC.

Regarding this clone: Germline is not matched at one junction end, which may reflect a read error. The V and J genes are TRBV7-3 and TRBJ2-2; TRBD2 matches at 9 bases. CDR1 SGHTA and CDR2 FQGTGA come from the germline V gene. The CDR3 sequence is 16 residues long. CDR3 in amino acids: CASRLNSGGPTGELFF. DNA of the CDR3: TGTGCCAGCAGGTTAAATAGCGGGGGACCCACCGGGGAGCTGTTTTTT. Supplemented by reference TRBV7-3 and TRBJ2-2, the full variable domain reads GAGVSQTPSNKVTEKGKYVELRCDPISGHTALYWYRQSLGQGPEFLIYFQGTGAADDSGLPNDRFFAVRPEGSVSTLKIQRTERGDSAVYLCASRLNSGGPTGELFFGEGSRLTVL.

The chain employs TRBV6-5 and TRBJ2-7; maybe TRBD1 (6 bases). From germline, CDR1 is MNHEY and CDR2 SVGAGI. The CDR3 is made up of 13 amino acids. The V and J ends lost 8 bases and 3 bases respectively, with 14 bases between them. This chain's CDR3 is CASPGDTSYEQYV. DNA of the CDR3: TGTGCCAGCCCAGGGGACACCAGCTACGAGCAGTACGTC.

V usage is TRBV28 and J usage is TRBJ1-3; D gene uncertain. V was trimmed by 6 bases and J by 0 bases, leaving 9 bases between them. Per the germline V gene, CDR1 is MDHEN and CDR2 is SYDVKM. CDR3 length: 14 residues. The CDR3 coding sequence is TGTGCCAGCAGGAGTACAGCCTCTGGAAACACCATATATTTT. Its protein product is CASRSTASGNTIYF.

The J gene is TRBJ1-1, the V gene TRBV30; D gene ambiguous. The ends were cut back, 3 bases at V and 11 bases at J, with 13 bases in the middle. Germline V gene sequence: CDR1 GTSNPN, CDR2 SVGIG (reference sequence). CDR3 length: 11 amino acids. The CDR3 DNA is TGTGCCTGGAGCTCTACTAAGTGGGCTTTCTTT. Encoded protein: CAWSSTKWAFF.

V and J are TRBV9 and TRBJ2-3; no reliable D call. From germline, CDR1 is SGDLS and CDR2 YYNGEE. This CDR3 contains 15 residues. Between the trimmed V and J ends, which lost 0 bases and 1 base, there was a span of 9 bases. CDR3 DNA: TGTGCCAGCAGCGTAGACGTCGCTGGCACAGATACGCAGTATTTT. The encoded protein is CASSVDVAGTDTQYF.

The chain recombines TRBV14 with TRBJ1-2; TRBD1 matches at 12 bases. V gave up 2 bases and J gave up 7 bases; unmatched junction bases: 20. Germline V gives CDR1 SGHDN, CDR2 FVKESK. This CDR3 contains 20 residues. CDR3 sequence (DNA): TGTGCCAGCAGCCAAAAAGGGGGGACAGGGGGCCTACCTCCTATAACTGGCTACACCTTC. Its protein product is CASSQKGGTGGLPPITGYTF.

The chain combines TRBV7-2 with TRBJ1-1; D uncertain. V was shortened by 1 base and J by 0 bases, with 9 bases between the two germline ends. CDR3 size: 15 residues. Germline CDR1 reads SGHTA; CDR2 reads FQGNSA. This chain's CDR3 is CASSLESTVNTEAFF. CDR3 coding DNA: TGTGCCAGCAGCTTAGAAAGTACGGTGAACACTGAAGCTTTCTTT.

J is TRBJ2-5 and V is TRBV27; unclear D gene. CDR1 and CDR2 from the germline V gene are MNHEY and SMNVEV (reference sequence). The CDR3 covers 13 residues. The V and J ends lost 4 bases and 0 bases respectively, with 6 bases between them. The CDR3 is CASSSINQETQYF. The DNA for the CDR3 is TGTGCCAGCAGTTCTATAAACCAAGAGACCCAGTACTTC.

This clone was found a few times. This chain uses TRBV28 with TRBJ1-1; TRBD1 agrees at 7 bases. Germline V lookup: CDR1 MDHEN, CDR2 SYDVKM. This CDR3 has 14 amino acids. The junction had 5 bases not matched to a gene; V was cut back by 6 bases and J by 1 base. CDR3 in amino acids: CASRKQGPNTEAFF. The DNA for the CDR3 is TGTGCCAGCAGGAAACAGGGGCCGAACACTGAAGCTTTCTTT.

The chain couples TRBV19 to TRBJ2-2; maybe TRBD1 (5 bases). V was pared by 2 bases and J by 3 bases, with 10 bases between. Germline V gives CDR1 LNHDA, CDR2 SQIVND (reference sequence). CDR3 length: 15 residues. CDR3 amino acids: CASSITGTHTGELFF. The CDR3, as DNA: TGTGCCAGTAGTATAACAGGAACTCACACCGGGGAGCTGTTTTTT.